These 24 T cell receptor beta chains share one sample of origin, sequenced in a study of cytomegalovirus exposure and HLA in healthy donors. The method was immunoSEQ multiplex PCR; TCRdb's version includes in-frame clones alone and lacks a portion of them. The data hold about 120,000 clones, with around 87% observed a single time. Sequenced input: PBMCs. These receptors were obtained from a woman aged 18-30 years in good health and CMV-seropositive.

V usage is TRBV28 and J usage is TRBJ2-2, with TRBD2 as a possible D gene (6 bases). Trimming stripped 8 bases from V and 6 bases from J, with 10 bases between. The CDR3 runs 12 residues. Germline V CDR1 and CDR2: MDHEN, SYDVKM. The CDR3, as DNA: TGTGCCAGCCGGAGGGTCCCCGGGGAGCTGTTTTTT. It specifies CASRRVPGELFF.

This clone has a handful of counts. J is TRBJ1-4 and V is TRBV30; TRBD1 is a possible D gene (6 bases). The germline V gene encodes CDR1 GTSNPN and CDR2 SVGIG (reference sequence). The CDR3 length is 18 residues. Trimming removed 5 bases from V and 0 bases from J, with 22 bases in between. For the CDR3, the DNA is TGTGCCTGGTCCAGAACCGGGACAAGGAGTGCAACTAATGAAAAACTGTTTTTT. Its translation: CAWSRTGTRSATNEKLFF.

CDR3 sequence (DNA): TGTGCCACCAGCAGACTGGGGCCCTCCCCGGGTGAAGCTTTCTTT. Protein: CATSRLGPSPGEAFF. The gene calls are TRBV15 and TRBJ1-1, with D perhaps TRBD1 (5 bases). Germline V CDR1 and CDR2: LNHNV, YYDKDF (reference sequence). With 2 bases removed from V and 7 bases from J, the gap between germline ends came to 17 bases. The CDR3 sequence is 15 residues long.

The V and J genes are TRBV19 and TRBJ1-2; D is unclear. The CDR3 contains 15 residues. The germline V gene encodes CDR1 LNHDA and CDR2 SQIVND (reference sequence). Trimming stripped 7 bases from V and 2 bases from J, with 17 bases between. CDR3 sequence: CASIPNWSLNYGYTF. The CDR3, as DNA: TGTGCCAGTATTCCAAATTGGAGTTTAAACTATGGCTACACCTTC.

The V call is TRBV10-1, the J call TRBJ2-1, with 13 nucleotides matching TRBD2. The CDR3 spans 13 residues. CDR1 is WNHNN and CDR2 is SYGVQD in the germline V gene (reference sequence). Losses at the gene ends were 10 bases for V and 8 bases for J; bases not matched to a gene: 5. Written as DNA, the CDR3 is TGCGCCACTCGAGGGACTAGCGGGGATGAGCAGTTCTTC. Its protein is CATRGTSGDEQFF.

The chain employs TRBV5-6 and TRBJ2-3, with TRBD2 identical over 14 bases. The junction had 6 bases not matched to a gene; V was cut back by 4 bases and J by 2 bases. This CDR3 contains 17 residues. The germline V gene encodes CDR1 SGHDT and CDR2 YYEEEE. The CDR3 nucleotides are TGTGCCAGCAGCCACGGACTAGCGGGGGGTTCCACAGATACGCAGTATTTT. Its translation is CASSHGLAGGSTDTQYF.

The rearrangement uses TRBV5-4 and TRBJ2-5; tentative D call: TRBD2 (7 bases). This CDR3 is 14 amino acids long. Trimming removed 3 bases from V and 3 bases from J, with 12 bases in between. Germline lookup yields CDR1 SGHNT and CDR2 YYREEE (reference sequence). The chain's CDR3 is CASSSGGKEETQYF. The CDR3 DNA is TGTGCCAGCAGCTCGGGGGGCAAGGAAGAGACCCAGTACTTC.

J is TRBJ2-7 and V is TRBV6-5; TRBD1 agrees at 7 bases. Trimming at V came to 6 bases and at J to 5 bases, leaving 4 bases not matched to a gene. Germline values: CDR1 MNHEY, CDR2 SVGAGI. The CDR3 runs 12 residues. CDR3 DNA sequence: TGTGCCAGCAGCCGACAGGGCGACGAGCAGTACTTC. Translation: CASSRQGDEQYF.

V is TRBV7-9 and J is TRBJ1-1; D gene uncertain. CDR3 length equals 13 residues. V lost 3 bases and J lost 4, with 9 bases in between. Looked up from germline, CDR1 is SEHNR and CDR2 is FQNEAQ (reference sequence). CDR3 sequence reads: CASSFGRGTEAFF. The CDR3 coding sequence is TGTGCCAGCAGCTTCGGACGGGGCACTGAAGCTTTCTTT. Full variable domain (rest looked up from reference TRBV7-9 and TRBJ1-1): DTGVSQNPRHKITKRGQNVTFRCDPISEHNRLYWYRQTLGQGPEFLTYFQNEAQLEKSRLLSDRFSAERPKGSFSTLEIQRTEQGDSAMYLCASSFGRGTEAFFGQGTRLTVV.

This clone was counted once. The rearrangement joins TRBV4-1 to TRBJ2-1, with 14 bases lining up with TRBD2. CDR3 size: 15 residues. V lost 5 bases to trimming and J lost 8 bases; unmatched junction nucleotides: 5. The V gene's germline CDR1 is MGHRA and CDR2 YSYEKL. CDR3 protein: CASSFRLAGGHEQFF. In DNA form, the CDR3 reads TGCGCCAGCAGCTTCCGACTAGCGGGAGGGCATGAGCAGTTCTTC.

The gene calls are TRBV30 and TRBJ2-2, with 11 bases matching TRBD2. V trimming: 0 bases; J trimming: 3 bases; junction bases outside the gene matches: 0. The CDR3 is 15 amino acids. Germline CDR1 reads GTSNPN; CDR2 reads SVGIG (reference sequence). CDR3 sequence: CAWSVLAGDTGELFF. The CDR3 coding sequence is TGTGCCTGGAGTGTACTAGCGGGAGACACCGGGGAGCTGTTTTTT. Filled out from reference TRBV30 and TRBJ2-2, the complete variable domain reads SQTIHQWPATLVQPVGSPLSLECTVEGTSNPNLYWYRQAAGRGLQLLFYSVGIGQISSEVPQNLSASRPQDRQFILSSKKLLLSDSGFYLCAWSVLAGDTGELFFGEGSRLTVL.

The sample holds one count of this clone. The J gene is TRBJ1-2, the V gene TRBV5-1; D unclear. CDR3 length: 14 amino acids. CDR1 and CDR2 from the germline V gene are SGHRS and YFSETQ. The V end was cut by 4 bases, the J end by 2 bases, with 12 bases between. CDR3 sequence reads: CASSPHGENYGYTF. For the CDR3, the DNA is TGCGCCAGCAGCCCCCATGGGGAGAACTATGGCTACACCTTC.

V usage is TRBV27 and J usage is TRBJ1-2; 8 bases align to TRBD1. CDR1 MNHEY and CDR2 SMNVEV come from the germline V gene (reference sequence). This CDR3 has 14 amino acids. V was pared by 3 bases and J by 5 bases, with 5 bases of the junction left unmatched. The CDR3 DNA follows: TGTGCCAGCAGTTTCGGACAGGGAGGTTATGGCTACACCTTC. This sequence encodes CASSFGQGGYGYTF.

The J gene is TRBJ2-3, the V gene TRBV7-6; 7 bases align to TRBD1. CDR3 length equals 14 residues. Germline trimming cut 4 bases from V and 0 bases from J; bases unmatched to any gene: 1. In germline, CDR1 is SGHVS, CDR2 FNYEAQ. CDR3 protein: CASSYRGSTDTQYF. The DNA of the CDR3 is TGTGCCAGCAGCTACAGGGGAAGCACAGATACGCAGTATTTT.

The V and J genes are TRBV27 and TRBJ1-1; TRBD1 is a possible D gene (5 bases). The V and J ends lost 5 bases and 8 bases respectively, with 21 bases between them. This CDR3 region has 15 residues. The germline V gene encodes CDR1 MNHEY and CDR2 SMNVEV (reference sequence). CDR3 loop: CASSPMGSAGPEAFF. CDR3 nucleotides: TGTGCCAGCAGTCCGATGGGATCTGCGGGGCCCGAAGCTTTCTTT.

V gene TRBV6-1 combines with J gene TRBJ2-5, with a weak D call TRBD2 (5 bases). V dropped 0 bases and J dropped 5 bases, with 19 bases sitting between them. CDR1 and CDR2 (germline): MNHNS, SASEGT. The CDR3 runs to 17 residues. The CDR3 DNA follows: TGTGCCAGCAGTGAAGCGCTGAGGGCCCTAGGCGTGGAGACCCAGTACTTC. Translated: CASSEALRALGVETQYF.

The chain recombines TRBV6-5 with TRBJ2-5; the D is unclear. The V and J ends lost 4 bases and 5 bases respectively, with 14 bases between them. This CDR3 comprises 14 residues. The germline gives CDR1 MNHEY, CDR2 SVGAGI. The CDR3 bases are TGTGCCAGCAGTTTAATCGTTCAACGGGAGACCCAGTACTTC. Protein sequence: CASSLIVQRETQYF.

The chain carries TRBV10-2 and TRBJ2-5; D uncertain. The V gene's germline CDR1 is WSHSY and CDR2 SAAADI. The CDR3 is 15 residues long. V was clipped by 7 bases and J by 5 bases, with 20 bases between them. The CDR3 coding sequence is TGCGCCAGCATCGTGTCTCCTAGGCCGGGTGAGACCCAGTACTTC. It is translated as CASIVSPRPGETQYF.

The gene calls are TRBV14 and TRBJ2-3, with 8 bases lining up with TRBD2. The germline V gene encodes CDR1 SGHDN and CDR2 FVKESK. V gave up 1 base and J gave up 1 base; unmatched junction bases: 4. The CDR3 extends over 16 amino acids. The chain's CDR3 is CASSQVVTSGTDTQYF. The CDR3 DNA reads TGTGCCAGCAGCCAAGTAGTGACTAGCGGCACAGATACGCAGTATTTT.

The V gene is TRBV19, the J gene TRBJ2-6; 10 positions agree with TRBD1. Germline V gene sequence: CDR1 LNHDA, CDR2 SQIVND (reference sequence). After removal of 3 bases from V and 0 bases from J, the junction contained 5 bases not matched to a gene. The CDR3 contains 18 residues. The CDR3 region has the DNA TGTGCCAGTAGTATGGACAGGGGGTACCTCTCTGGGGCCAACGTCCTGACTTTC. Its translation is CASSMDRGYLSGANVLTF. The complete variable domain, with remaining parts taken from reference TRBV19 and TRBJ2-6, reads DGGITQSPKYLFRKEGQNVTLSCEQNLNHDAMYWYRQDPGQGLRLIYYSQIVNDFQKGDIAEGYSVSREKKESFPLTVTSAQKNPTAFYLCASSMDRGYLSGANVLTFGAGSRLTVL.

The gene calls are TRBV9 and TRBJ2-7; 7 bases line up with TRBD1. This CDR3 contains 12 residues. The V gene end was trimmed by 4 bases and the J gene end by 7 bases; junction bases not matched to a gene: 5. Per the germline V gene, CDR1 is SGDLS and CDR2 is YYNGEE. The CDR3 is CASSITGEEQYF. DNA for the CDR3: TGTGCCAGCAGCATCACAGGGGAAGAGCAGTACTTC.

This rearrangement joins TRBV27 to TRBJ1-6, with 7 bases identical to TRBD1. The trim removed 3 bases at V and 10 bases at J, leaving 3 bases unmatched. The CDR3 extends over 13 amino acids. Per the germline V gene, CDR1 is MNHEY and CDR2 is SMNVEV (reference sequence). CDR3 residues: CASSLRQGSPLHF. The CDR3 nucleotides are TGTGCCAGCAGTTTGAGACAGGGATCACCCCTCCACTTT.

As for this clone: This CDR3 is also generated by other DNA sequences in the sample. The rearrangement links TRBV27 to TRBJ1-1; D is undetermined. The CDR3 runs 13 residues. Germline V gene lookup returns CDR1 MNHEY and CDR2 SMNVEV (reference sequence). Trimming cost V 2 bases and J 0 bases, with 4 bases left between them. CDR3 DNA sequence: TGTGCCAGCAGTTTAACAGTGAACACTGAAGCTTTCTTT. Amino acid sequence: CASSLTVNTEAFF.

CDR3 residues: CASSLAVGGAGEQFF. The CDR3 DNA follows: TGTGCCAGCAGCTTAGCCGTAGGGGGCGCGGGTGAGCAGTTCTTC. V usage is TRBV7-2 and J usage is TRBJ2-1, with 7 bases that match TRBD1. V was clipped by 0 bases and J by 9 bases; unmatched bases: 8. The CDR3 has 15 amino acids. CDR1 SGHTA and CDR2 FQGNSA come from the germline V gene.